The present entry profiles one T cell receptor beta chain with its context. Antigen: not known. This entry comes from a study of T cells expressing NK-cell markers. Study context: Sorted CD3+CD56+NKG2C+, CD3+CD56+NKG2C- and CD3+CD56-NKG2C+ T-cell subsets were beta-chain profiled. The study, taken as a whole, reports: The CD3+CD56-NKG2C+ fraction of several donors was also led by these clonotypes. Questions lingered over whether expanded NKG2C+ T cell clones were HCMV-specific.

The V gene's germline CDR1 is LNHDA and CDR2 SQIVND (reference sequence). The CDR3 has 14 amino acids. Beta-chain TCR cDNA was generated via 5'RACE template switching with UMIs. Using the 5' RACE reads, TCRdb records one entry per CDR3 protein without DNA. In total, the table holds 350,000 to 400,000 distinct CDR3 sequences. The rearrangement uses TRBV19 and TRBJ2-1. This sequence originates from a woman aged 45-60 years in good health. Sequenced: blood T cells: a sorted CD56 or NKG2C T cell subset, CD4+ or CD8+ T cells, or bulk PBMC T cells (not recorded which). The CDR3 region is CASSIVISYNEQFF.